This record covers a single TCR beta chain. There is no known antigen for this receptor. No base quality values were provided; no much bigger clone lies one nucleotide off. TCRbeta CDR3 regions were amplified from genomic DNA using the immunoSEQ Assay, a bias-controlled multiplex PCR. As for the original processing: The number of nucleated cells in each sample was estimated by amplification of reference gene primers within the assay. To quantify the absolute abundance of each unique TCRbeta CDR3 rearrangement, sequence reads were collapsed and filtered. For each sample, productive Simpson clonality was calculated as the square root of Simpson's diversity index over productive rearrangements. In its TCRdb copy, this immuneACCESS table keeps in-frame sequences only and misses some clones. Where compared with another copy, unresolved V genes explain less than half of these, and the others have no known cause. V and J calls and clone size follow that table, whereas D and trimming were derived from the DNA. For this sample there are over 150,000 clones; roughly 78% appear just once. The ten largest clones take up roughly 1.5% of the sample.

The collaborating institutions used their own protocols to collect whole blood in K2EDTA tubes. For TCRbeta analysis, collaborator samples were shipped as frozen whole blood, as isolated PBMCs, or as DNA extracted from either sample type. The sample originates from a study of blood T cell repertoires in COVID-19 (TCRdb year 2020). Study-level background: Collaborator samples came from the United States, Italy and Spain and covered acute and convalescent phases of COVID-19. The dataset comprised deeply sampled blood TCRbeta repertoires from subjects exposed to, actively infected with, or recovered from COVID-19. Samples came from the ongoing ImmuneRACE study (first 160 participants) plus 1,254 subjects from 6 global collaborators. The repertoires were made available in a free public database intended to serve as a resource for research on the immune response to SARS-CoV-2. Sample metadata almost always included a de-identified subject ID, COVID-19 status, age in years and sex. HLA class I and class II types, where available, came from metadata supplied by the sample provider rather than from assay-based typing. The material from the prospective study consisted of cDNA or gDNA derived from T cells, B-cell-depleted T cells, or PBMCs. Study-wide conclusions, independent of this receptor: How much clinical and demographic metadata was included differed by source and by participant, and the metadata was provided uncurated.

Material for sequencing was peripheral blood. The source of this sequence is an elderly man with acute or convalescent COVID-19.

In nucleotides, the sequence is TGTGCCAGCAACCCGGTGGGGTCCGGAGGCAATGAGCAGTTCTTC. It translates to CASNPVGSGGNEQFF. Recombination linked TRBV6-6 to TRBJ2-1, with a tentative D gene TRBD2 over 5 matching bases. V and J lose 7 bases and 6 bases, and a span of 19 bases separates them. The CDR3 starts with the cysteine, ends with the phenylalanine, and has 15 residues. Here the CDR3 DNA is all that survives: 45 bases in frame from base 1. According to the germline V gene (reference sequence), CDR1 reads MNHNY and CDR2 reads SVGAGI.